The rows below give T cell receptor beta chains drawn from one sample of a study of blood T cells in healthy people across ages. In TCRdb, the 5' RACE reads were re-called with MiXCR into one record per CDR3 protein. The sample gives under 2,000,000 distinct CDR3 sequences, roughly 50% of which show up once; more than 2% is in the top ten. Sequences were obtained from blood. The receptors derive from a woman aged 40 to 55 in good health. CDR3s include the opening cysteine and the closing phenylalanine or tryptophan. Each record gives: CDR3 protein, CDR3 DNA, J gene, V gene, clone size, D gene. A D gene is named only where the DNA matches it firmly. Size is omitted from some rows. Given values are once, few, many or a class for expanded clones.

cdr3_aa: CASSDTSDEQYF; cdr3_nt: TGTGCCAGCAGCGACACTAGCGACGAGCAGTACTTC; j_call: TRBJ2-7; v_call: TRBV2; clone_size: -; d_call: TRBD2
cdr3_aa: CASRGGQGGTTDTQYF; cdr3_nt: TGTGCCAGCAGAGGGGGACAGGGGGGAACGACAGATACGCAGTATTTT; j_call: TRBJ2-3; v_call: TRBV12-3/TRBV12-4; clone_size: -; d_call: TRBD1
cdr3_aa: CASSARGQGGSGYGYTF; cdr3_nt: TGTGCCAGCAGCGCTAGGGGACAGGGGGGATCGGGCTATGGCTACACCTTC; j_call: TRBJ1-2; v_call: TRBV9; clone_size: few; d_call: TRBD1
cdr3_aa: CATSELAGFYNEQFF; cdr3_nt: TGTGCCACCTCGGAACTAGCGGGGTTCTACAATGAGCAGTTCTTC; j_call: TRBJ2-1; v_call: TRBV6-2/TRBV6-3; clone_size: -; d_call: TRBD2
cdr3_aa: CVSSPHWDTGANVLTF; cdr3_nt: TGCGTCAGCAGCCCCCACTGGGATACCGGGGCCAACGTCCTGACTTTC; j_call: TRBJ2-6; v_call: TRBV4-3; clone_size: -; d_call: -
cdr3_aa: CASSLGGTLNYGYTF; cdr3_nt: TGTGCCAGCAGCTTGGGGGGGACTCTTAACTATGGCTACACCTTC; j_call: TRBJ1-2; v_call: TRBV5-5; clone_size: -; d_call: -
cdr3_aa: CASSAGNWPRQYF; cdr3_nt: TGTGCCAGCAGTGCGGGCAATTGGCCTCGGCAGTACTTC; j_call: TRBJ2-7; v_call: TRBV28; clone_size: -; d_call: -
cdr3_aa: CASGEGTSGGADEQFF; cdr3_nt: TGTGCTAGTGGTGAGGGGACTAGCGGGGGGGCCGATGAGCAGTTCTTC; j_call: TRBJ2-1; v_call: TRBV12-5; clone_size: -; d_call: TRBD2
cdr3_aa: CASSLVGTVNADTQYF; cdr3_nt: TGTGCCAGCAGTTTAGTCGGGACAGTAAATGCAGATACGCAGTATTTT; j_call: TRBJ2-3; v_call: TRBV12-3/TRBV12-4; clone_size: -; d_call: TRBD1
cdr3_aa: CSASAAVATEQFF; cdr3_nt: TGCAGTGCTAGTGCCGCTGTGGCTACTGAGCAGTTCTTC; j_call: TRBJ2-1; v_call: TRBV20-1; clone_size: -; d_call: -
cdr3_aa: CSVHTFSYEQYF; cdr3_nt: TGCAGCGTTCACACCTTTTCCTACGAGCAGTACTTC; j_call: TRBJ2-7; v_call: TRBV29-1; clone_size: many; d_call: -
cdr3_aa: CSVINRGPLYEQYF; cdr3_nt: TGCAGCGTGATCAACAGGGGGCCCCTGTACGAGCAGTACTTC; j_call: TRBJ2-7; v_call: TRBV29-1; clone_size: few; d_call: TRBD1
cdr3_aa: CASSQVGPPPTDTQYF; cdr3_nt: TGCGCCAGCAGCCAAGTGGGTCCTCCCCCCACAGATACGCAGTATTTT; j_call: TRBJ2-3; v_call: TRBV4-1; clone_size: few; d_call: -
cdr3_aa: CANTGRGRREQYF; cdr3_nt: TGTGCCAACACGGGGAGGGGTCGGCGCGAGCAGTACTTC; j_call: TRBJ2-7; v_call: TRBV3-1; clone_size: -; d_call: TRBD2
cdr3_aa: CASSLSPKFDTQYF; cdr3_nt: TGTGCCAGCAGTTTATCCCCGAAGTTTGATACGCAGTATTTT; j_call: TRBJ2-3; v_call: TRBV28; clone_size: -; d_call: -
cdr3_aa: CASTGPRAETQYF; cdr3_nt: TGTGCCAGCACCGGACCAAGGGCGGAGACCCAGTACTTC; j_call: TRBJ2-5; v_call: TRBV2; clone_size: -; d_call: -
cdr3_aa: CSAGIPGEDEQFF; cdr3_nt: TGCAGTGCTGGGATTCCAGGGGAGGATGAGCAGTTCTTC; j_call: TRBJ2-1; v_call: TRBV20-1; clone_size: -; d_call: -
cdr3_aa: CASSVGTGVVQFF; cdr3_nt: TGTGCCAGCAGCGTAGGGACAGGCGTTGTGCAGTTCTTC; j_call: TRBJ2-1; v_call: TRBV9; clone_size: few; d_call: TRBD1
cdr3_aa: CASSVQLEYEQYF; cdr3_nt: TGCGCCAGCAGCGTACAGCTCGAATACGAGCAGTACTTC; j_call: TRBJ2-7; v_call: TRBV5-1; clone_size: -; d_call: -
cdr3_aa: CASSGTAGNSPLHF; cdr3_nt: TGTGCCAGCAGCGGCACCGCCGGCAATTCACCCCTCCACTTT; j_call: TRBJ1-6; v_call: TRBV9; clone_size: -; d_call: -
cdr3_aa: CASTNNRAGYTF; cdr3_nt: TGTGCCAGCACCAATAACAGGGCTGGCTACACCTTC; j_call: TRBJ1-2; v_call: TRBV7-2; clone_size: -; d_call: -
cdr3_aa: CASSLGQGLGEQFF; cdr3_nt: TGTGCCAGCAGCTTGGGACAGGGCTTAGGTGAGCAGTTCTTC; j_call: TRBJ2-1; v_call: TRBV7-2; clone_size: -; d_call: TRBD1
cdr3_aa: CASSFDPLPYNEQFF; cdr3_nt: TGTGCCAGCAGCTTCGACCCTCTGCCCTACAATGAGCAGTTCTTC; j_call: TRBJ2-1; v_call: TRBV13; clone_size: -; d_call: -
cdr3_aa: CASSVGGAANTGELFF; cdr3_nt: TGTGCCAGCAGCGTAGGCGGAGCGGCCAACACCGGGGAGCTGTTTTTT; j_call: TRBJ2-2; v_call: TRBV9; clone_size: -; d_call: -
cdr3_aa: CATSDLTGTGERDEQFF; cdr3_nt: TGTGCCACCAGTGATTTGACCGGGACAGGGGAGAGGGATGAGCAGTTCTTC; j_call: TRBJ2-1; v_call: TRBV24-1; clone_size: few; d_call: TRBD1
cdr3_aa: CASSKTAGTGGPDTQYF; cdr3_nt: TGCGCCAGCAGTAAGACGGCCGGGACAGGGGGCCCAGATACGCAGTATTTT; j_call: TRBJ2-3; v_call: TRBV5-1; clone_size: -; d_call: TRBD1
cdr3_aa: CAISPGAEQYF; cdr3_nt: TGTGCCATCAGTCCAGGGGCTGAGCAGTACTTC; j_call: TRBJ2-5; v_call: TRBV10-3; clone_size: -; d_call: -
cdr3_aa: CSVSGGSSDTQYF; cdr3_nt: TGCAGCGTGTCGGGGGGTTCTTCAGATACGCAGTATTTT; j_call: TRBJ2-3; v_call: TRBV29-1; clone_size: few; d_call: TRBD2
cdr3_aa: CASSLRGEKLFF; cdr3_nt: TGTGCCAGCAGCTTAAGAGGAGAAAAACTGTTTTTT; j_call: TRBJ1-4; v_call: TRBV12-3/TRBV12-4; clone_size: many; d_call: -
cdr3_aa: CAIQGKQYF; cdr3_nt: TGTGCCATCCAGGGGAAGCAGTACTTC; j_call: TRBJ2-7; v_call: TRBV9; clone_size: few; d_call: -
cdr3_aa: CASSLDGQQETQYF; cdr3_nt: TGTGCCAGCAGCTTAGACGGACAGCAAGAGACCCAGTACTTC; j_call: TRBJ2-5; v_call: TRBV7-9; clone_size: few; d_call: -
cdr3_aa: CSVERQAGETQYF; cdr3_nt: TGCAGCGTTGAAAGACAGGCTGGGGAGACCCAGTACTTC; j_call: TRBJ2-5; v_call: TRBV29-1; clone_size: few; d_call: -
cdr3_aa: CSVGVGADDTQYF; cdr3_nt: TGCAGCGTTGGTGTGGGGGCGGACGATACGCAGTATTTT; j_call: TRBJ2-3; v_call: TRBV29-1; clone_size: -; d_call: -
cdr3_aa: CASSSQGTAANYGYTF; cdr3_nt: TGTGCCAGCAGTTCCCAGGGGACAGCAGCTAACTATGGCTACACCTTC; j_call: TRBJ1-2; v_call: TRBV6-6; clone_size: -; d_call: TRBD1
cdr3_aa: CSATPKDIQYF; cdr3_nt: TGCAGTGCAACCCCTAAAGACATTCAGTACTTC; j_call: TRBJ2-4; v_call: TRBV20-1; clone_size: -; d_call: -
cdr3_aa: CASSYRDRGTYDEQYF; cdr3_nt: TGCGCCAGCAGCTACCGGGACAGGGGGACATATGACGAGCAGTACTTC; j_call: TRBJ2-7; v_call: TRBV5-1; clone_size: once; d_call: TRBD1
cdr3_aa: CASCRDSNEKLFF; cdr3_nt: TGTGCCAGCTGCCGGGACAGTAATGAAAAACTGTTTTTT; j_call: TRBJ1-4; v_call: TRBV2; clone_size: -; d_call: TRBD1
cdr3_aa: CASSLGQGYNEQFF; cdr3_nt: TGCGCCAGCAGCTTGGGACAGGGATACAATGAGCAGTTCTTC; j_call: TRBJ2-1; v_call: TRBV5-1; clone_size: many; d_call: TRBD1
cdr3_aa: CASSLDYSDTQYF; cdr3_nt: TGTGCCAGCAGCTTAGATTATTCGGATACGCAGTATTTT; j_call: TRBJ2-3; v_call: TRBV11-2; clone_size: few; d_call: -